Below are 11 T cell receptor beta chains sequenced from a single sample in a study of control samples from healthy donors and cancer patients. Using immunoSEQ multiplex PCR, the repertoire was profiled, and TCRdb retains in-frame clones only, with some absent. Here the sample spans 150,000 to 200,000 clones, more than 85% being singletons. The sequenced material came from blood. These receptors were obtained from a middle-aged woman in good health.

The gene calls are TRBV4-1 and TRBJ1-5, with D unresolved. The CDR3 covers 17 residues. Per the germline V gene, CDR1 is MGHRA and CDR2 is YSYEKL. Trimming shortened V by 1 base and J by 2 bases, and 15 bases separated the two germline ends. DNA for the CDR3: TGCGCCAGCAGCCAAGTTTCCGGTGGGAAAGGCAATCAGCCCCAGCATTTT. This translates into CASSQVSGGKGNQPQHF.

This chain uses TRBV19 with TRBJ1-6; the match to TRBD1 covers 8 bases. The germline V gene has CDR1 LNHDA and CDR2 SQIVND (reference sequence). CDR3 size: 13 residues. The junction had 6 bases not matched to a gene; V was cut back by 7 bases and J by 10 bases. The CDR3 reads CASKLTGGSPLHF. The CDR3 nucleotides read TGTGCCAGTAAACTTACAGGGGGATCACCCCTCCACTTT.

V usage is TRBV6-5 and J usage is TRBJ1-6; 7 nucleotides match TRBD1. The germline V gene encodes CDR1 MNHEY and CDR2 SVGAGI. The CDR3 extends over 15 amino acids. The V and J ends lost 6 bases and 7 bases, in that order; junction bases with no gene match: 9. The CDR3 region is CASSRTGGGNSPLHF. In DNA, the CDR3 is TGTGCCAGCAGCCGGACAGGAGGAGGGAATTCACCCCTCCACTTT.

The chain joins TRBV5-4 to TRBJ2-2, with 13 positions matching TRBD2. The CDR3 runs to 17 residues. J gave up 2 bases and V 4 bases, and 5 bases lay outside the gene matches. The germline V gene encodes CDR1 SGHNT and CDR2 YYREEE (reference sequence). The CDR3 region is CASSPRTSGRNTGELFF. For the CDR3, the DNA is TGTGCCAGCAGCCCCAGGACTAGCGGGAGAAACACCGGGGAGCTGTTTTTT.

CDR3 in amino acids: CASSPPGQGNSPLHF. CDR3 nucleotide sequence: TGTGCCAGCTCACCACCGGGACAGGGGAATTCACCCCTCCACTTT. The rearrangement uses TRBV18 and TRBJ1-6, with 10 bases fitting TRBD1. Germline CDR1 is KGHSH and CDR2 is LQKENI. The CDR3 runs to 15 residues. The junction had 0 bases not matched to a gene; V was cut back by 0 bases and J by 7 bases.

V gene TRBV11-2 combines with J gene TRBJ1-6; D perhaps matches TRBD1 (6 bases). Trimming took 5 bases from V and 7 from J, leaving 21 bases between them. There are 17 residues in the CDR3. Germline-derived CDR1 and CDR2 are SGHAT and FQNNGV. CDR3 DNA sequence: TGTGCCAGCAGCCTATCCTCCCGGACAGCACTAAATTCACCCCTCCACTTT. This translates into CASSLSSRTALNSPLHF. Drawing the rest from reference TRBV11-2 and TRBJ1-6, the complete variable domain is EAGVAQSPRYKIIEKRQSVAFWCNPISGHATLYWYQQILGQGPKLLIQFQNNGVVDDSQLPKDRFSAERLKGVDSTLKIQPAKLEDSAVYLCASSLSSRTALNSPLHFGNGTRLTVT.

This clone turned up a few times. The chain uses TRBV11-2 and TRBJ1-2; D gene unclear. V lost 6 bases, J lost 6 bases, and 11 bases lay in between. Germline V gives CDR1 SGHAT, CDR2 FQNNGV. The CDR3 runs to 12 residues. CDR3 DNA sequence: TGTGCCAGCAGTTTAACGGGAAATGGCTACACCTTC. Translating gives CASSLTGNGYTF.

The chain employs TRBV13 and TRBJ2-7, with a weak D call TRBD1 (6 bases). V lost 5 bases and J lost 5, with 10 bases in between. CDR3 size: 12 residues. Looked up from germline, CDR1 is PRHDT and CDR2 is FYEKMQ (reference sequence). For the CDR3, the DNA is TGTGCCAGCAGCCGACAGGACCACGAGCAGTACTTC. Its protein is CASSRQDHEQYF.

The chain combines TRBV6-5 with TRBJ2-3; the match to TRBD2 covers 11 bases. V lost 0 bases and J lost 11; bases outside the gene matches: 7. Germline V gene lookup returns CDR1 MNHEY and CDR2 SVGAGI. This CDR3 has 15 residues. CDR3: CASSYSTSGVGGQYF. CDR3 bases: TGTGCCAGCAGTTACTCGACTAGCGGGGTAGGGGGGCAGTATTTT.

The chain has TRBV24-1 and TRBJ2-1; no definite D call. Germline V gene sequence: CDR1 KGHDR, CDR2 SFDVKD. The CDR3 is 12 amino acids. Trimming cost V 3 bases and J 6 bases, with 5 bases left between them. In DNA form, the CDR3 reads TGTGCCACCAGTGATCCCTCCAATGAGCAGTTCTTC. It encodes CATSDPSNEQFF.

V and J are TRBV6-2 or TRBV6-3 and TRBJ1-5; D gene uncertain. CDR1 and CDR2 from the germline V gene are MNHEY and SVGEGT. Trimming shortened V by 5 bases and J by 5 bases, and 16 bases separated the two germline ends. The CDR3 is 15 amino acids. CDR3: CASSGSGGPHQPQHF. CDR3 DNA: TGTGCCAGCAGTGGGTCCGGAGGGCCTCATCAGCCCCAGCATTTT.